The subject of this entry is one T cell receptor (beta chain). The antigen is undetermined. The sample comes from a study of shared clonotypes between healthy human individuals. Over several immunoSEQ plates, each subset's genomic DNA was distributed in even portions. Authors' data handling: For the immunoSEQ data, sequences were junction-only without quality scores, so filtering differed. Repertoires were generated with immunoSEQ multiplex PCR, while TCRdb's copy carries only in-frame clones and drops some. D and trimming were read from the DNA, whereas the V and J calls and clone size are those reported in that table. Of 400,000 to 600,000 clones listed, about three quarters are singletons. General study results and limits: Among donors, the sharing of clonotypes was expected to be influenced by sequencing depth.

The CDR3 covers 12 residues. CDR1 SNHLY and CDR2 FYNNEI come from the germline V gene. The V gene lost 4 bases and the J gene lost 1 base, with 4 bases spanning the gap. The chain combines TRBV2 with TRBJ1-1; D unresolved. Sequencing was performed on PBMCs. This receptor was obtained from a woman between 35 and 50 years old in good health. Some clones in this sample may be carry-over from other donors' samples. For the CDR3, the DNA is TGTGCCAGCAGTGTGGCGAACACTGAAGCTTTCTTT. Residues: CASSVANTEAFF. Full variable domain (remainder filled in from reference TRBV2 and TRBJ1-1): EPEVTQTPSHQVTQMGQEVILRCVPISNHLYFYWYRQILGQKVEFLVSFYNNEISEKSEIFDDQFSVERPDGSNFTLKIRSTKLEDSAMYFCASSVANTEAFFGQGTRLTVV.